The present entry profiles one T cell receptor beta chain with its context. These data originate in a study of blood T cell repertoires in COVID-19. Germline V gene sequence: CDR1 SNHLY, CDR2 FYNNEI. V was clipped by 5 bases and J by 7 bases, with 12 bases between them. The length of the CDR3 is 13 residues. How the authors handled the data: Estimated nucleated cell counts came from reference gene primer amplification. Sequencing was performed with immunoSEQ multiplex PCR; in TCRdb, only in-frame clones are kept and a portion is missing. The D gene and trimming were derived from the DNA, and the V and J assignments and clone size from that table. The sample lists around 140,000 clones, more than 75% occurring once.

The rearrangement joins TRBV2 to TRBJ2-1, with D tentatively TRBD1 (6 bases). The TCR originated in a man in his 70s with active COVID-19. The sample consisted of peripheral blood. CDR3 residues: CASSPVQGNEQFF. The CDR3 coding sequence is TGTGCCAGCAGTCCGGTCCAGGGGAATGAGCAGTTCTTC. Variable domain in full (rest from reference TRBV2 and TRBJ2-1): EPEVTQTPSHQVTQMGQEVILRCVPISNHLYFYWYRQILGQKVEFLVSFYNNEISEKSEIFDDQFSVERPDGSNFTLKIRSTKLEDSAMYFCASSPVQGNEQFFGPGTRLTVL.